The 29 T cell receptor beta chains listed next were all sequenced from one sample in a study of T cell clonality in common variable immunodeficiency. For these receptors, no antigen is known. Study observations and caveats: Fewer deletions and N-nucleotide insertions were reportedly seen in common variable immunodeficiency TCR beta sequences.

Profiling relied on immunoSEQ multiplex PCR, and the TCRdb table lists in-frame clones only, not all of them. The sample contains about 42,000 clones, none of them singletons. The material sequenced was peripheral blood mononuclear cells. These receptors originate from a human donor with common variable immunodeficiency.

Comment on this clone: Sequencing ends 3 residues short of the CDR3 end; the germline J gene provides the rest. The chain combines TRBV30 with TRBJ1-2; maybe TRBD1 (6 bases). CDR3 length: 13 residues. CDR1 and CDR2 (germline): GTSNPN, SVGIG (reference sequence). The V gene lost 1 base and the J gene lost 6 bases, with 12 bases spanning the gap. The sequenced part of the CDR3 DNA is TGTGCCTGGAGTGGCGAGGGGGTGGATGGC. It translates to CAWSGEGVDG. Given in full, the CDR3 is CAWSGEGVDGYTF.

In its sample, this clone was seen many times. The CDR3 goes on 3 residues after the read ends, and that part is filled in from the germline J gene. The chain joins TRBV19 to TRBJ1-5, with TRBD1 identical over 9 bases. Germline V lookup: CDR1 LNHDA, CDR2 SQIVND (reference sequence). The CDR3 totals 14 residues. V trimming: 5 bases; J trimming: 5 bases; junction bases outside the gene matches: 4. CDR3 amino acids: CASSLTGGDQPQHF. CDR3 DNA, as far as it was read: TGTGCCAGTAGTTTGACAGGGGGGGATCAGCCC.

This clone was detected a few times. Read coverage stops 3 residues before the CDR3 terminus; the germline J gene supplies the remainder. The chain recombines TRBV7-9 with TRBJ2-7; D is possibly TRBD1 or TRBD2 (5 bases each). The CDR3 has 13 residues. The germline V and J ends were trimmed by 2 bases and 2 bases, with 7 bases remaining between them. Germline V gives CDR1 SEHNR, CDR2 FQNEAQ (reference sequence). The CDR3 here is CASSLRGAYEQYF. The covered CDR3 bases are TGTGCCAGCAGCTTAAGGGGAGCCTACGAG.

This clone appeared a few times. The CDR3 end falls 3 residues outside the read, so it is completed with the germline J gene. The V and J genes are TRBV20-1 and TRBJ2-5; 7 bases agree with TRBD2. Germline V gives CDR1 DFQATT, CDR2 SNEGSKA (reference sequence). Trimming removed 0 bases from V and 4 bases from J; junction bases left unmatched: 11. This CDR3 comprises 16 residues. The sequenced CDR3 bases are TGCAGTGCTAGAGATTTTGGCGGGAGTGCGGGAGAGACC. Protein product: CSARDFGGSAGET. The entire CDR3 protein reads CSARDFGGSAGETQYF.

There are a few counts of this clone. The observed sequence ends 3 residues before the CDR3 terminus, with the missing tail filled in from the germline J gene. The V gene is TRBV2, the J gene TRBJ2-2, with a tentative D call TRBD1 (5 bases). Looked up from germline, CDR1 is SNHLY and CDR2 is FYNNEI. V lost 7 bases and J 1 base, leaving 10 bases between the germline ends. The CDR3 consists of 14 residues. Here the CDR3 reads CASIQGLNTGELFF. Partial CDR3 DNA: TGTGCCAGCATTCAGGGTTTGAACACCGGGGAG.

This clone was found a few times. The CDR3 is cut off 3 residues early in the read; its end comes from the germline J gene. The J gene is TRBJ2-7, the V gene TRBV7-9, with D uncertain. From germline, CDR1 is SEHNR and CDR2 FQNEAQ (reference sequence). This CDR3 contains 10 residues. Trimming stripped 5 bases from V and 5 bases from J, with 4 bases between. Here the CDR3 reads CASSPDEQYF. CDR3 DNA (partial): TGTGCCAGCAGCCCGGACGAG.

This clone was recorded many times. Sequencing ends 3 residues short of the CDR3 end; the germline J gene provides the rest. This chain uses TRBV30 with TRBJ2-6; 8 positions agree with TRBD1. Germline lookup yields CDR1 GTSNPN and CDR2 SVGIG (reference sequence). V shed 0 bases, J shed 4 bases, and the junction held 5 bases outside the gene matches. CDR3 size: 16 residues. The sequenced part of the CDR3 DNA is TGTGCCTGGAGTGTCACAGGGGGTGCCGGGGCCAACGTC. Encoded protein: CAWSVTGGAGANV. The CDR3 in its entirety is CAWSVTGGAGANVLTF.

This clone has more than one count but fewer than ten. The CDR3 is cut off 3 residues early in the read; its end comes from the germline J gene. The chain combines TRBV2 with TRBJ2-1, with D possibly TRBD1 on 7 matching bases. The CDR3 is 15 amino acids. The V gene lost 6 bases and the J gene lost 2 bases, with 14 bases spanning the gap. Germline V gene lookup returns CDR1 SNHLY and CDR2 FYNNEI. The part of the CDR3 DNA that was read is TGTGCCAGCAGGGGAGGACAGGCCACCTACAATGAG. Amino acids: CASRGGQATYNE. The full CDR3 protein reads CASRGGQATYNEQFF.

This clone was seen a few times. The read ends 3 residues shy of where the CDR3 ends; the end is completed using the germline J gene. The chain uses TRBV19 and TRBJ1-1; 8 nucleotides align to TRBD1. V lost 5 bases and J lost 4; bases outside the gene matches: 6. The CDR3 is made up of 14 amino acids. Germline values: CDR1 LNHDA, CDR2 SQIVND (reference sequence). The DNA read from the CDR3 is TGTGCCAGTAGTCTCACAGGGGGGGCCACTGAA. This translates into CASSLTGGATE. The complete CDR3 sequence is CASSLTGGATEAFF.

This clone appeared many times. Read coverage stops 3 residues before the CDR3 terminus; the germline J gene supplies the remainder. This chain connects TRBV30 to TRBJ2-5; unclear D gene. The CDR3 runs 12 residues. Germline V gene sequence: CDR1 GTSNPN, CDR2 SVGIG (reference sequence). V was trimmed by 2 bases and J by 3 bases, leaving 7 bases between them. The CDR3 DNA, read in part, is TGTGCCTGGAGTCCACAGAAAGAGACC. It encodes CAWSPQKET. The full CDR3 protein reads CAWSPQKETQYF.

In this sample, this clone turned up many times. The read finishes 3 residues shy of the CDR3 end, and the germline J gene is used to complete it. The gene calls are TRBV6-2 or TRBV6-3 and TRBJ2-3, with 8 bases matching TRBD2. Germline V CDR1 and CDR2: MNHEY, SVGEGT. J lost 0 bases, V lost 10 bases, and 12 bases had no gene match. This CDR3 comprises 16 residues. The CDR3 reads CAIARHTSGSTDTQYF. CDR3 bases read: TGTGCCATTGCGCGACATACTAGCGGTAGCACAGATACG.

The table lists this clone with many counts. The sequenced fragment ends 3 residues before the CDR3 boundary, so the rest is inferred from the germline J gene. The rearrangement links TRBV10-3 to TRBJ1-4, with D uncertain. There are 14 residues in the CDR3. From germline, CDR1 is ENHRY and CDR2 SYGVKD. Trimming took 9 bases from V and 0 from J, leaving 11 bases between them. The part of the CDR3 DNA that was read is TGTGCCATAGCGGGAGATGCAACTAATGAAAAA. Its translation: CAIAGDATNEK. The full-length CDR3 reads as CAIAGDATNEKLFF.

This clone was seen a handful of times. Sequencing ends 3 residues short of the CDR3 end; the germline J gene provides the rest. The chain joins TRBV6-1 to TRBJ2-5; no clear D. The CDR3 contains 15 residues. V lost 3 bases and J 5 bases, leaving 16 bases between the germline ends. CDR1 and CDR2 (germline): MNHNS, SASEGT. Partial CDR3 DNA: TGTGCCAGCAGTGATGGTCCCGGGTCTTGGGAGACC. Its protein product is CASSDGPGSWET. The CDR3, in full, reads CASSDGPGSWETQYF.

This clone was seen repeatedly, ten times or more. The read ends 3 residues shy of where the CDR3 ends; the end is completed using the germline J gene. This sequence joins TRBV30 and TRBJ1-5; D is perhaps TRBD1 (5 bases). Trimming removed 0 bases from V and 7 bases from J, with 13 bases in between. In germline, CDR1 is GTSNPN, CDR2 SVGIG (reference sequence). CDR3 length: 14 residues. Here the CDR3 reads CAWSVQRGYQPQHF. Incomplete CDR3 DNA: TGTGCCTGGAGTGTACAAAGGGGCTACCAGCCC.

In regard to this clone: The read gets to within 3 residues of the CDR3 end, and the germline J gene fills in the rest. This chain links TRBV10-2 with TRBJ2-3, with 7 nucleotides matching TRBD2. This CDR3 region has 13 residues. Germline CDR1 is WSHSY and CDR2 is SAAADI. CDR3 bases read: TGCGCCAGCAGTGAGGTAGCGGGTGGGACG. Translating gives CASSEVAGGT. The complete CDR3 reads CASSEVAGGTQYF.

Turning to this clone: The CDR3 end lies 3 residues beyond the end of the read and is filled in from the germline J gene. V is TRBV5-1 and J is TRBJ2-1, with D tentatively TRBD1 (6 bases). The CDR3 contains 12 residues. In germline, CDR1 is SGHRS, CDR2 YFSETQ. With 5 bases removed from V and 6 bases from J, the gap between germline ends came to 9 bases. CDR3 sequence: CASSWDINEQFF. The sequenced CDR3 bases are TGCGCCAGCAGTTGGGACATCAATGAG.

Concerning this clone itself: The CDR3 end lies 3 residues beyond the end of the read and is filled in from the germline J gene. The gene calls are TRBV7-9 and TRBJ2-1; the match to TRBD2 covers 11 bases. V lost 5 bases to trimming and J lost 3 bases; unmatched junction nucleotides: 3. This CDR3 is 15 amino acids long. The germline V gene has CDR1 SEHNR and CDR2 FQNEAQ (reference sequence). The CDR3 DNA, read in part, is TGTGCCAGCAGCCCGGGGACTAGCGGCTACAATGAG. Its translation: CASSPGTSGYNE. Given in full, the CDR3 is CASSPGTSGYNEQFF.

This clone was counted many times. The covered CDR3 bases are TGTGCCAGCAGTGACTCGGTCAGGGGCACAGATACG. Translation: CASSDSVRGTDT. The entire CDR3 reads CASSDSVRGTDTQYF. The V and J genes are TRBV6-4 and TRBJ2-3; TRBD1 might be the D (5 bases). Read coverage stops 3 residues before the CDR3 terminus; the germline J gene supplies the remainder. This CDR3 is built from 15 residues. Germline V gene sequence: CDR1 MRHNA, CDR2 SNTAGT. The V end was cut by 0 bases, the J end by 1 base, with 8 bases between.

This clone was counted many times. The observed sequence ends 3 residues before the CDR3 terminus, with the missing tail filled in from the germline J gene. The chain employs TRBV7-2 and TRBJ2-7, with 10 bases identical to TRBD2. Germline loops: CDR1 SGHTA, CDR2 FQGNSA. The CDR3 runs 15 residues. The J segment lost 2 bases and the V segment lost 0 bases, leaving 1 base of the junction unmatched. The covered CDR3 bases are TGTGCCAGCAGCTTAGCTAGCGGGAGGACCTACGAG. It yields the protein CASSLASGRTYE. The CDR3 in its entirety is CASSLASGRTYEQYF.

A remark on this clone: Read sequence stops 3 residues before the CDR3 end, and the germline J gene provides the missing end. The rearrangement joins TRBV2 to TRBJ2-2; a possible D gene is TRBD1 (6 bases). V lost 7 bases to trimming and J lost 3 bases, with 24 bases between them. Germline V gene sequence: CDR1 SNHLY, CDR2 FYNNEI. The CDR3 is 18 residues long. CDR3: CASNLQWGRGYDTGELFF. Partial CDR3 DNA: TGTGCCAGCAATCTACAGTGGGGCAGGGGATACGACACCGGGGAG.

This clone was picked up a small number of times. Sequencing ends 3 residues short of the CDR3 end; the germline J gene provides the rest. V is TRBV2 and J is TRBJ1-5; tentatively, D is TRBD1 (6 bases). The germline V and J ends were trimmed by 0 bases and 0 bases, with 12 bases remaining between them. Germline lookup yields CDR1 SNHLY and CDR2 FYNNEI. There are 17 residues in the CDR3. The CDR3 bases that were read are TGTGCCAGCAGTGAAGCGCGGACAGCATATAGCAATCAGCCC. Amino acid sequence: CASSEARTAYSNQP. The CDR3 in its entirety is CASSEARTAYSNQPQHF.

At least ten counts were recorded for this clone. Read coverage stops 3 residues before the CDR3 terminus; the germline J gene supplies the remainder. The chain carries TRBV10-1 and TRBJ1-1, with D unresolved. Trimming removed 7 bases at V and 1 base at J, with 10 bases between. CDR1 and CDR2 (germline): WNHNN, SYGVQD (reference sequence). CDR3 size: 13 residues. The CDR3 here is CASNSPGNTEAFF. CDR3 DNA, as far as it was read: TGCGCCAGCAACTCCCCGGGGAACACTGAA.

This clone has at least ten counts. This CDR3 reads CASSLTAGYQDEQYF. Partial CDR3 DNA: TGCGCCAGCAGCTTGACGGCAGGGTATCAGGACGAG. This sequence joins TRBV5-1 and TRBJ2-7; the D gene is possibly TRBD1 (5 bases). The CDR3 end lies 3 residues beyond the end of the read and is filled in from the germline J gene. The CDR3 length is 15 residues. Germline loops: CDR1 SGHRS, CDR2 YFSETQ. The V end lost 1 base, the J end lost 5 bases, and 16 bases lay between the germline ends.

Worth noting for this clone: The read finishes 3 residues shy of the CDR3 end, and the germline J gene is used to complete it. V gene TRBV19 combines with J gene TRBJ2-2; perhaps TRBD1 as D (5 bases). The CDR3 is 17 amino acids. V was shortened by 3 bases and J by 0 bases, with 14 bases between the two germline ends. CDR1 is LNHDA and CDR2 is SQIVND in the germline V gene (reference sequence). The CDR3 protein is CASSMQGTIANTGELFF. The part of the CDR3 DNA that was read is TGTGCCAGTAGTATGCAGGGAACGATCGCGAACACCGGGGAG.

This clone was picked up many times. The read is 3 residues too short to cover the CDR3 end, so that end is filled in from the germline J gene. The chain employs TRBV7-9 and TRBJ2-3, with D unclear. This CDR3 has 11 residues. Germline V gives CDR1 SEHNR, CDR2 FQNEAQ (reference sequence). V shed 5 bases and J shed 4 bases, with 4 bases lying between them. The CDR3 region is CASSQSDTQYF. The part of the CDR3 DNA that was read is TGTGCCAGCAGCCAGTCAGATACG. The entire variable domain, with the rest obtained from reference TRBV7-9 and TRBJ2-3, is as follows: DTGVSQNPRHKITKRGQNVTFRCDPISEHNRLYWYRQTLGQGPEFLTYFQNEAQLEKSRLLSDRFSAERPKGSFSTLEIQRTEQGDSAMYLCASSQSDTQYFGPGTRLTVL.

A word on this clone: The read terminates 3 residues before the CDR3 end, so the remaining end is supplied by the germline J gene. V is TRBV7-9 and J is TRBJ2-7, with 10 nucleotides matching TRBD1. Germline-derived CDR1 and CDR2 are SEHNR and FQNEAQ (reference sequence). The CDR3 runs 15 residues. J was trimmed by 6 bases and V by 3 bases; bases with no gene match: 8. The CDR3 DNA, read in part, is TGTGCCAGCAGCTTGTCCGGGACAGGGGTTGCCGAG. Amino acid sequence: CASSLSGTGVAE. The CDR3 as a whole reads CASSLSGTGVAEQYF.

This clone was detected ten times or more. The DNA ends 3 residues before the CDR3 does, and the rest of the CDR3 is filled in from the germline J gene. The V gene is TRBV6-2 or TRBV6-3, the J gene TRBJ2-7; weak D call: TRBD1 (6 bases). Germline V CDR1 and CDR2: MNHEY, SVGEGT. V was clipped by 7 bases and J by 1 base, with 14 bases between them. This CDR3 is 14 amino acids long. Partial CDR3 DNA: TGTGCCAGCACAACCCGGACAGTTTCCTACGAG. This gives the protein CASTTRTVSYE. From start to end, the CDR3 is CASTTRTVSYEQYF.

This clone appeared many times. The CDR3 is cut off 3 residues early in the read; its end comes from the germline J gene. V gene TRBV30 combines with J gene TRBJ1-1, with D possibly matching TRBD1 (5 bases). The CDR3 extends over 16 amino acids. Trimming pared 3 bases from V and 3 bases from J, leaving 20 bases between. Per the germline V gene, CDR1 is GTSNPN and CDR2 is SVGIG (reference sequence). The sequenced part of the CDR3 DNA is TGTGCCTGGAGCGACCCCGGGGGGGGGAGTGACACTGAA. It codes for CAWSDPGGGSDTE. The full CDR3 sequence reads CAWSDPGGGSDTEAFF.

The sample holds a few counts of this clone. The missing CDR3 end, 3 residues past where the read stops, is filled in from the germline J gene. The rearrangement joins TRBV7-9 to TRBJ2-5; D might be TRBD1 (7 bases). Deletions cut 2 bases from V and 5 bases from J, with 15 bases between. The CDR3 is 15 amino acids. In germline, CDR1 is SEHNR, CDR2 FQNEAQ (reference sequence). The CDR3 sequence is CASSLRGSGGETQYF. The CDR3 DNA, read in part, is TGTGCCAGCAGCTTAAGAGGATCAGGGGGGGAGACC. Complete variable domain (other parts from reference TRBV7-9 and TRBJ2-5): DTGVSQNPRHKITKRGQNVTFRCDPISEHNRLYWYRQTLGQGPEFLTYFQNEAQLEKSRLLSDRFSAERPKGSFSTLEIQRTEQGDSAMYLCASSLRGSGGETQYFGPGTRLLVL.